This T cell receptor (beta chain) derives from a study of tissue T cells after allogeneic stem cell transplantation. By share, this clone counts as medium-sized. Gene names refer to mouse genes. The missing CDR3 end, 1 residue past where the read stops, is filled in from the germline J gene. Sequencing was performed with immunoSEQ multiplex PCR; in TCRdb, only in-frame clones are kept and a portion is missing. The sample contains 5,000 or so clones, roughly 40% of which appear only once. Germline loops: CDR1 SGHSA, CDR2 FRNQAP. Trimming took off 1 base at V and 3 bases at J, with 7 bases between the two ends. The CDR3 is 14 amino acids. Noted time point: mouse harvest day 14 after allogeneic transplant. Each mouse received 10^7 T-cell-depleted marrow cells plus 10^6 splenic CD5+ T cells by tail vein.

V usage is TRBV16 and J usage is TRBJ2-1, with D perhaps assigned TRBD1 or TRBD2 (6 bases each). The sequencing input was gut tissue. This receptor was taken from a female BALB/c mouse given C57BL/6 T cells with graft-versus-host disease after an allogeneic hematopoietic cell transplant. This chain's CDR3 is CASSLAGAYAEQFF. Partial CDR3 DNA: TGTGCAAGCAGCTTAGCGGGGGCCTATGCTGAGCAGTTC.